Below are 24 T cell receptor beta chains sequenced from a single sample in a study of cytomegalovirus exposure and HLA in healthy donors. PCR involved 60 Vbeta and 13 Jbeta primers. Clones were sequenced by immunoSEQ multiplex PCR, and TCRdb holds only the in-frame ones, with some missing. Here the sample spans 140,000 or so clones, roughly 78% being singletons. The sample taken for sequencing was PBMCs. The receptors were sampled from a female donor in good health and CMV-seronegative.

The rearrangement joins TRBV6-4 to TRBJ2-1, with TRBD1 matching 7 bases. The CDR3 is 16 amino acids. Germline-derived CDR1 and CDR2 are MRHNA and SNTAGT. V shed 5 bases and J 0 bases; nucleotides not matched to a gene: 7. This CDR3 reads CASSPQGTSSYNEQFF. DNA of the CDR3: TGTGCCAGCAGTCCACAGGGGACGAGCTCCTACAATGAGCAGTTCTTC.

The genes are TRBV25-1 and TRBJ2-7; no definite D call. This CDR3 has 14 residues. CDR1 and CDR2 from the germline V gene are MGHDK and SYGVNS. V lost 5 bases and J 0 bases, leaving 11 bases between the germline ends. The CDR3 bases are TGTGCCAGCAGTAAGACACCAACCTCCTACGAGCAGTACTTC. Translated: CASSKTPTSYEQYF.

This chain uses TRBV5-1 with TRBJ1-4; TRBD1 matches 7 bases. The CDR3 sequence is 15 residues long. In germline, CDR1 is SGHRS, CDR2 YFSETQ. Trimming took 0 bases from V and 8 from J; bases not matched to a gene: 7. The CDR3 bases are TGCGCCAGCAGCTTGGTGGCAGGGGGAAAAGAAAAACTGTTTTTT. This sequence encodes CASSLVAGGKEKLFF.

This chain joins TRBV13 and TRBJ2-1; 9 nucleotides agree with TRBD1. V was clipped by 2 bases and J by 8 bases; unmatched bases: 13. This CDR3 is 17 amino acids long. Germline-derived CDR1 and CDR2 are PRHDT and FYEKMQ (reference sequence). This CDR3 reads CASSLKGPGQGVHEQFF. CDR3 nucleotides: TGTGCCAGCAGCTTAAAGGGGCCGGGACAGGGAGTCCATGAGCAGTTCTTC.

The rearrangement uses TRBV4-2 and TRBJ2-7; the match to TRBD2 covers 10 bases. With V trimmed by 2 bases and J by 2 bases, 3 bases remained unmatched. Per the germline V gene, CDR1 is LGHNA and CDR2 is YNFKEQ. This CDR3 comprises 15 residues. The CDR3 nucleotides read TGTGCCAGCAGCCAACTTAGCGGGGGGACCTACGAGCAGTACTTC. It translates to CASSQLSGGTYEQYF.

The chain combines TRBV7-2 with TRBJ2-3; possibly TRBD1 for D (5 bases). This CDR3 region has 16 residues. Trimming cost V 2 bases and J 3 bases, with 15 bases left between them. Germline CDR1 reads SGHTA; CDR2 reads FQGNSA. DNA of the CDR3: TGTGCCAGCAGCTTACGTTGGGGCCGGGCTACAGATACGCAGTATTTT. Protein sequence: CASSLRWGRATDTQYF.

CDR3 region: CASSRGEQSPLHF. The CDR3 coding sequence is TGTGCCAGCAGTCGCGGGGAACAGTCACCCCTCCACTTT. This chain connects TRBV6-6 to TRBJ1-6; no reliable D call. The CDR3 extends over 13 amino acids. Germline V lookup: CDR1 MNHNY, CDR2 SVGAGI (reference sequence). The V end was cut by 5 bases, the J end by 10 bases, with 12 bases between.

J is TRBJ1-4 and V is TRBV28, with 7 bases that match TRBD1. After removal of 5 bases from V and 8 bases from J, the junction contained 8 bases not matched to a gene. CDR1 MDHEN and CDR2 SYDVKM come from the germline V gene. The CDR3 extends over 14 amino acids. The CDR3 coding sequence is TGTGCCAGCAGTGAGAAGGGGGCGAGAGAAAAACTGTTTTTT. Amino acids: CASSEKGAREKLFF. The full variable domain, its missing parts supplied by reference TRBV28 and TRBJ1-4, is DVKVTQSSRYLVKRTGEKVFLECVQDMDHENMFWYRQDPGLGLRLIYFSYDVKMKEKGDIPEGYSVSREKKERFSLILESASTNQTSMYLCASSEKGAREKLFFGSGTQLSVL.

V usage is TRBV5-4 and J usage is TRBJ2-5; 9 positions match TRBD2. Trimming took 1 base from V and 3 from J; bases not matched to a gene: 10. From germline, CDR1 is SGHNT and CDR2 YYREEE (reference sequence). The CDR3 sequence is 17 residues long. Here the CDR3 DNA reads TGTGCCAGCAGCTTGCCCCTGACCGGGACTAGCAAAGAGACCCAGTACTTC. Its protein is CASSLPLTGTSKETQYF.

The J gene is TRBJ1-1, the V gene TRBV4-3; 7 positions agree with TRBD1. This CDR3 has 18 amino acids. Germline V gene sequence: CDR1 LGHNA, CDR2 YSLEER. After removal of 1 base from V and 2 bases from J, the junction contained 13 bases not matched to a gene. The DNA of the CDR3 is TGCGCCAGCAGCCAAGTTCGCGGAATGGACAGGTCTAACACTGAAGCTTTCTTT. Protein product: CASSQVRGMDRSNTEAFF.

This clone came up a few times. The genes are TRBV7-3 and TRBJ2-3; a weak D match, TRBD2 (6 bases). CDR1 SGHTA and CDR2 FQGTGA come from the germline V gene. V gave up 1 base and J gave up 6 bases, with 17 bases separating them. The CDR3 sequence is 16 residues long. DNA for the CDR3: TGTGCCAGCAGCTTAATTGGGCGGGAAGTAGGGGATACGCAGTATTTT. Protein: CASSLIGREVGDTQYF. The variable domain in full, with the rest retrieved from reference TRBV7-3 and TRBJ2-3, is GAGVSQTPSNKVTEKGKYVELRCDPISGHTALYWYRQSLGQGPEFLIYFQGTGAADDSGLPNDRFFAVRPEGSVSTLKIQRTERGDSAVYLCASSLIGREVGDTQYFGPGTRLTVL.

The chain has TRBV6-5 and TRBJ1-2, with 9 bases identical to TRBD1. V gave up 2 bases and J gave up 4 bases; unmatched junction bases: 8. Germline assignment: CDR1 MNHEY and CDR2 SVGAGI. The CDR3 contains 16 residues. The CDR3 spells CASSYLTGTGIYGYTF. CDR3 nucleotide sequence: TGTGCCAGCAGTTACCTCACCGGGACAGGGATCTATGGCTACACCTTC.

Concerning this clone itself: Mismatch with germline at one junction end may stem from a read error. The chain recombines TRBV6-7 with TRBJ1-1; 9 bases are shared with TRBD1. TRBV6-7 is flagged as an ORF with uncertain function. The CDR3 runs to 17 residues. The CDR3 bases are TGTGCCAGCAGATATGGGACAGGGAGGAGCGGGAACCCTGAAGCTTTCTTT. It codes for CASRYGTGRSGNPEAFF.

The chain recombines TRBV19 with TRBJ1-2; D is unclear. The CDR3 is 14 residues long. Germline V CDR1 and CDR2: LNHDA, SQIVND (reference sequence). V was cut by 3 bases and J by 3 bases, with 11 bases left in between. In DNA, the CDR3 is TGTGCCAGTAGTATCGCCCCCCGGGACTATGGCTACACCTTC. Translated: CASSIAPRDYGYTF.

The V and J genes are TRBV15 and TRBJ2-7, with 7 bases aligning to TRBD2. V was clipped by 3 bases and J by 4 bases; unmatched bases: 9. In germline, CDR1 is LNHNV, CDR2 YYDKDF (reference sequence). This CDR3 is built from 15 residues. The CDR3 reads CATSSGAGILYEQYF. In nucleotides, the CDR3 is TGTGCCACCAGCAGCGGAGCGGGGATACTATACGAGCAGTACTTC.

V and J are TRBV27 and TRBJ1-1; the D gene is possibly TRBD1 (6 bases). The V gene's germline CDR1 is MNHEY and CDR2 SMNVEV (reference sequence). The CDR3 contains 14 residues. Deletions cut 5 bases from V and 1 base from J, with 11 bases between. CDR3 in DNA: TGTGCCAGCAGTCCCGGACAGCCGAACACTGAAGCTTTCTTT. It encodes CASSPGQPNTEAFF.

The chain joins TRBV4-1 to TRBJ2-3; D might be TRBD2 (7 bases). There are 16 residues in the CDR3. Deletions cut 2 bases from V and 6 bases from J, with 18 bases between. CDR1 is MGHRA, CDR2 YSYEKL, per germline. The CDR3 coding sequence is TGCGCCAGCAGCCAACTAACGAGGGGGGGCGGGGATACGCAGTATTTT. It encodes CASSQLTRGGGDTQYF.

The chain couples TRBV2 to TRBJ1-4; 8 bases map to TRBD1. V lost 6 bases and J lost 1; bases outside the gene matches: 10. This CDR3 region has 17 residues. CDR1 and CDR2 (germline): SNHLY, FYNNEI. The chain's CDR3 is CASSYQTGGRTNEKLFF. The CDR3 DNA sequence: TGTGCCAGCAGCTATCAAACAGGGGGTCGAACTAATGAAAAACTGTTTTTT.

V and J are TRBV5-6 and TRBJ2-7; 8 bases fit TRBD2. Germline V gene lookup returns CDR1 SGHDT and CDR2 YYEEEE. The length of the CDR3 is 13 residues. V shed 5 bases, J shed 4 bases, and the junction held 5 bases outside the gene matches. This chain's CDR3 is CASRPAGGYEQYF. DNA for the CDR3: TGTGCCAGCAGGCCGGCGGGGGGATACGAGCAGTACTTC.

The J gene is TRBJ2-1, the V gene TRBV7-9; 13 bases map to TRBD2. Germline V CDR1 and CDR2: SEHNR, FQNEAQ (reference sequence). V lost 5 bases and J lost 10; bases outside the gene matches: 2. The CDR3 loop spans 13 amino acids. Here the CDR3 reads CASSPGLAGEQFF. The CDR3 DNA follows: TGTGCCAGCAGCCCGGGACTAGCGGGAGAGCAGTTCTTC.

V is TRBV2 and J is TRBJ1-1, with D possibly matching TRBD1 (5 bases). The germline V and J ends were trimmed by 7 bases and 0 bases, with 12 bases remaining between them. The germline CDR1 and CDR2 sequences are SNHLY and FYNNEI. This CDR3 region has 14 residues. The DNA of the CDR3 is TGTGCCAGCATCATACAGGATATGAACACTGAAGCTTTCTTT. Protein: CASIIQDMNTEAFF.

The chain has TRBV7-9 and TRBJ1-2; the D gene is possibly TRBD1 (6 bases). CDR3 length equals 15 residues. Germline CDR1 reads SEHNR; CDR2 reads FQNEAQ (reference sequence). V was clipped by 2 bases and J by 7 bases, with 17 bases between them. CDR3 bases: TGTGCCAGCAGCTTAAAACCATCAGGGGCAAGTGGCTACACCTTC. This encodes CASSLKPSGASGYTF.

This chain uses TRBV5-1 with TRBJ1-2; 7 nucleotides match TRBD1. The germline gives CDR1 SGHRS, CDR2 YFSETQ. V dropped 3 bases and J dropped 6; count of bases not matched to a gene: 11. CDR3 length: 15 residues. CDR3 in DNA: TGCGCCAGCAGCTCTACAGGGGCTGGTGTTGATGGCTACACCTTC. Its protein is CASSSTGAGVDGYTF.

This clone came up once. This chain links TRBV15 with TRBJ2-7, with unresolved D. Trimming took off 0 bases at V and 5 bases at J, with 11 bases between the two ends. In germline, CDR1 is LNHNV, CDR2 YYDKDF (reference sequence). The CDR3 runs to 14 residues. The CDR3: CATSRDLSRNEQYF. CDR3 bases: TGTGCCACCAGCAGAGATCTTTCCAGGAACGAGCAGTACTTC.